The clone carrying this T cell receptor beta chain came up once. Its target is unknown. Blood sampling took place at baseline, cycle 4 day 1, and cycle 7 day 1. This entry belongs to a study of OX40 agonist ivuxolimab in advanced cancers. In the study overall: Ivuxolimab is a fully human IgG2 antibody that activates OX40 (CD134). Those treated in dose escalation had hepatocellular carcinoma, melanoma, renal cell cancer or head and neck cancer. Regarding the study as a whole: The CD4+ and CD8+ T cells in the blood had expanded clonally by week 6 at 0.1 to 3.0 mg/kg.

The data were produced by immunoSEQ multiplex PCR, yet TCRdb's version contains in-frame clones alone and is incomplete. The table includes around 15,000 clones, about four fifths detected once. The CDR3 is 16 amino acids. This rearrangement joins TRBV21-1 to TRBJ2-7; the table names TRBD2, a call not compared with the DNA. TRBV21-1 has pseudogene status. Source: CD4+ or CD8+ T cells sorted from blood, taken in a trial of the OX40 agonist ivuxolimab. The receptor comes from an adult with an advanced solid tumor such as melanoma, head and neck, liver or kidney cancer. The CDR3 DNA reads TGTGCCAGCACCCCACCGGGACTAGCGTGTCTAGGAGAGCAGTACTTC. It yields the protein CASTPPGLACLGEQYF.